A single sample is the source of the 13 T cell receptor beta chains below, sequenced in a study of shared clonotypes between healthy human individuals. TCRdb's copy holds only in-frame clones and misses some; the assay was immunoSEQ multiplex PCR. The repertoire includes about 2,100,000 clones, more than 85% of them detected once, and about 1.8% sits in the top ten. Naive CD8 cells were CD45RO-negative, positively selected for CCR7, excluding terminally differentiated effector memory CD45RA+ cells. What was sequenced was naive CD8+ T cells from PBMCs. The receptor set was obtained from a man between 18 and 35 years old in good health. Some clones in this sample may be carry-over from other donors' samples.

V gene TRBV11-1 combines with J gene TRBJ2-7; 8 positions agree with TRBD2. The CDR3 covers 15 residues. The V and J ends lost 5 bases and 0 bases, in that order; junction bases with no gene match: 6. Germline V CDR1 and CDR2: SGHAT, FQDESV (reference sequence). CDR3 nucleotides: TGTGCCAGCAGCACTATAGCGGGAACCTCCTACGAGCAGTACTTC. Translation: CASSTIAGTSYEQYF.

The V gene is TRBV7-9, the J gene TRBJ2-7; D perhaps matches TRBD1 (6 bases). CDR1 and CDR2 from the germline V gene are SEHNR and FQNEAQ (reference sequence). The V end was cut by 8 bases, the J end by 7 bases, with 12 bases between. The CDR3 is made up of 11 amino acids. The CDR3 sequence is CASSGAGEQYF. CDR3 DNA sequence: TGTGCCAGCTCAGGGGCAGGGGAGCAGTACTTC. The full variable domain, in which reference TRBV7-9 and TRBJ2-7 provide the parts outside the CDR3, is DTGVSQNPRHKITKRGQNVTFRCDPISEHNRLYWYRQTLGQGPEFLTYFQNEAQLEKSRLLSDRFSAERPKGSFSTLEIQRTEQGDSAMYLCASSGAGEQYFGPGTRLTVT.

About this clone itself: This sample also contains other DNA sequences that code for the same CDR3. The rearrangement links TRBV9 to TRBJ2-7, with 8 bases fitting TRBD1. The length of the CDR3 is 14 residues. V lost 0 bases to trimming and J lost 3 bases; unmatched junction nucleotides: 2. Looked up from germline, CDR1 is SGDLS and CDR2 is YYNGEE. The CDR3 spells CASSVGDRGYEQYF. The DNA for the CDR3 is TGTGCCAGCAGCGTAGGCGACAGGGGCTACGAGCAGTACTTC.

The genes are TRBV28 and TRBJ2-3, with a possible D match to TRBD2 (5 bases). Trimming removed 4 bases at V and 2 bases at J, with 31 bases between. The CDR3 extends over 21 amino acids. Germline loops: CDR1 MDHEN, CDR2 SYDVKM. CDR3 in amino acids: CASSSRWRPTLKPLNTDTQYF. DNA for the CDR3: TGTGCCAGCAGTTCCCGCTGGAGGCCCACATTAAAACCCCTGAACACAGATACGCAGTATTTT.

V is TRBV4-2 and J is TRBJ2-7; 9 nucleotides match TRBD2. Germline V gene data show CDR1 as LGHNA and CDR2 as YNFKEQ. The V gene end was trimmed by 2 bases and the J gene end by 2 bases; junction bases not matched to a gene: 7. The CDR3 is made up of 16 amino acids. The CDR3 coding sequence is TGTGCCAGCAGCCAACCTCCCAGCGGGAGGCCCTACGAGCAGTACTTC. Encoded protein: CASSQPPSGRPYEQYF.

The chain carries TRBV15 and TRBJ2-3; 9 nucleotides agree with TRBD2. V lost 0 bases to trimming and J lost 2 bases; unmatched junction nucleotides: 9. Germline V lookup: CDR1 LNHNV, CDR2 YYDKDF (reference sequence). The CDR3 covers 18 residues. CDR3 nucleotides: TGTGCCACCAGCAGAGATAGGGCTAGCGGGGACCTCACAGATACGCAGTATTTT. This gives the protein CATSRDRASGDLTDTQYF.

This rearrangement joins TRBV19 to TRBJ1-5, with a possible D match to TRBD1 (5 bases). CDR1 and CDR2 from the germline V gene are LNHDA and SQIVND (reference sequence). The CDR3 contains 14 residues. V gave up 4 bases and J gave up 4 bases, with 11 bases separating them. The CDR3 sequence: CASSTDSFNQPQHF. CDR3 in DNA: TGTGCCAGTAGTACAGACAGTTTTAATCAGCCCCAGCATTTT.

With respect to this clone: Distinct nucleotide sequences in the sample also encode this CDR3. The V call is TRBV25-1, the J call TRBJ1-2, with TRBD1 matching over 7 bases. With 3 bases clipped from V and 5 bases from J, the junction kept 3 bases outside the gene matches. The CDR3 is 13 residues long. Germline V CDR1 and CDR2: MGHDK, SYGVNS. CDR3 DNA: TGTGCCAGCAGTGAGGGGACAGCTTATGGCTACACCTTC. It is translated as CASSEGTAYGYTF.

In its sample, this clone was seen a few times. The chain links TRBV6-5 to TRBJ1-1; 7 bases map to TRBD1. Germline-derived CDR1 and CDR2 are MNHEY and SVGAGI. Unmatched junction bases numbered 8, after V lost 6 bases and J lost 4 bases. CDR3 size: 14 residues. The CDR3 sequence: CASSHRGGGTEAFF. The CDR3 DNA follows: TGTGCCAGCAGCCATAGAGGGGGCGGCACTGAAGCTTTCTTT.

CDR3 sequence: CASTRTGSAGELFF. CDR3 nucleotides: TGTGCCAGCACCAGGACAGGGTCTGCCGGGGAGCTGTTTTTT. This chain links TRBV27 with TRBJ2-2, with 8 nucleotides matching TRBD1. V was pared by 7 bases and J by 6 bases, with 7 bases of the junction left unmatched. Germline lookup yields CDR1 MNHEY and CDR2 SMNVEV (reference sequence). This CDR3 has 14 residues.

The chain carries TRBV13 and TRBJ2-2, with D perhaps TRBD1 or TRBD2 (5 bases each). The V gene lost 0 bases and the J gene lost 6 bases, with 11 bases spanning the gap. Germline CDR1 PRHDT, CDR2 FYEKMQ (reference sequence). There are 15 residues in the CDR3. This CDR3 is CASSLGYRDPGELFF. CDR3 nucleotides: TGTGCCAGCAGCTTAGGGTATAGGGACCCCGGGGAGCTGTTTTTT.

The chain recombines TRBV28 with TRBJ1-2; D gene ambiguous. Germline CDR1 is MDHEN and CDR2 is SYDVKM. Trimming pared 5 bases from V and 0 bases from J, leaving 19 bases between. The CDR3 consists of 17 residues. CDR3 residues: CASSPKIKGSPNYGYTF. CDR3 sequence (DNA): TGTGCCAGCAGTCCAAAGATAAAGGGCAGTCCTAACTATGGCTACACCTTC.

V is TRBV9 and J is TRBJ2-7; D gene uncertain. In germline, CDR1 is SGDLS, CDR2 YYNGEE. The CDR3 has 14 amino acids. Trimming cost V 4 bases and J 2 bases, with 13 bases left between them. CDR3 coding DNA: TGTGCCAGCAGCCCTTCCGGCGTGACCTACGAGCAGTACTTC. Residues: CASSPSGVTYEQYF.